The sequence of this T cell receptor (beta chain) was determined in a study of control samples from healthy donors and cancer patients (TCRdb year 2020). As encoded in the germline V gene (reference sequence), CDR1 is SGHKS while CDR2 is YYEKEE. There are 14 amino acids in the CDR3, from cysteine to phenylalanine inclusive. The retained sequence is limited to the CDR3, 42 bases, with the frame set at the first base. Clipping removes 0 bases from V and 6 bases from J, with 3 as the unmatched junction base count. As for this clone: Its antigen target is currently unknown. Nothing much larger sits one base from this clone, and base qualities are not available.

The library was obtained by the immunoSEQ multiplex PCR assay. What TCRdb holds here is the immuneACCESS table cut down to in-frame rearrangements. Part of the clones is not present; checked against another copy, under half of the missing clones reflect an unresolved V gene, and the others are unexplained. In this sample the table shows 98,000 or so clones, roughly nine tenths of which occur a single time. In total, the top ten clones hold roughly an eighth of the sample. This clonotype was sampled from a woman between 65 and 79 years old in good health. The chain joins TRBV5-5 to TRBJ2-7; 10 of the junction bases match TRBD1. Sequencing was performed on blood. The CDR3 in this case is CASSLDGQGVEQYF. The DNA reads TGTGCCAGCAGCTTGGATGGACAGGGGGTCGAGCAGTACTTC. Reference TRBV5-5 and TRBJ2-7 genes cover what lies past the CDR3, so the full variable domain is DAGVTQSPTHLIKTRGQQVTLRCSPISGHKSVSWYQQVLGQGPQFIFQYYEKEERGRGNFPDRFSARQFPNYSSELNVNALLLGDSALYLCASSLDGQGVEQYFGPGTRLTVT.